These T cell receptor beta chains were read from a single sample in a study of Graves' ophthalmopathy and Graves' hyperthyroidism. TCRdb re-called the multiplex PCR reads through MiXCR, storing one row per CDR3 protein. The data hold around 600,000 distinct CDR3 sequences, with more than 40% observed a single time. Material for sequencing was peripheral blood. The origin of the receptors is an adult man with Graves' ophthalmopathy. Each CDR3 is given with its conserved first and last residue. Each record gives: J gene, V gene, CDR3 protein.

J: TRBJ2-2
V: TRBV24-1
CDR3: CATSEENTGELFF

J: TRBJ1-5
V: TRBV2
CDR3: CASSSSLGNQPQHF

J: TRBJ2-2
V: TRBV7-9
CDR3: CASSRTAGTGELFF

J: TRBJ1-6
V: TRBV9
CDR3: CACSARKGADNSPLHF

J: TRBJ1-5
V: TRBV7-2
CDR3: CASSSGPGVGSNQPQHF

J: TRBJ2-5
V: TRBV10-2
CDR3: CASSEFRLAGGLGETQYF

J: TRBJ1-1
V: TRBV6-1
CDR3: CASSPYRDSRSNTEAFF

J: TRBJ2-6
V: TRBV14
CDR3: CASSQGNSGANVLTF

J: TRBJ2-7
V: TRBV7-2
CDR3: CASSLGGVGYEQYF

J: TRBJ2-2
V: TRBV29-1
CDR3: CSVVWTPPGELFF

J: TRBJ2-7
V: TRBV7-9
CDR3: CASSPRGQYNEQYF

J: TRBJ2-7
V: TRBV12-3/TRBV12-4
CDR3: CASSPTSSGSSYEQYF

J: TRBJ2-5
V: TRBV6-6
CDR3: CAAARRGGFETQYF

J: TRBJ2-2
V: TRBV9
CDR3: CASSGPANTGELFF

J: TRBJ2-5
V: TRBV18
CDR3: CASSPVEETQYF

J: TRBJ2-5
V: TRBV20-1
CDR3: CSAEPTGAETQYF

J: TRBJ1-6
V: TRBV18
CDR3: CASSPPHGSPLHF

J: TRBJ2-5
V: TRBV5-1
CDR3: CASSFFGGPIPQYF

J: TRBJ1-2
V: TRBV25-1
CDR3: CASSVSLPGDGYTF

J: TRBJ1-5
V: TRBV6-1
CDR3: CASSEGEFQPQHF

J: TRBJ2-7
V: TRBV6-6
CDR3: CASSRGQGEQYF

J: TRBJ2-7
V: TRBV19
CDR3: CASSTYGSSYEQYF

J: TRBJ2-7
V: TRBV10-2
CDR3: CASSPLRTGYEQYF

J: TRBJ2-5
V: TRBV7-9
CDR3: CASSPGPLTRETQYF

J: TRBJ1-5
V: TRBV25-1
CDR3: CASSPQISDQPQHF

J: TRBJ2-7
V: TRBV7-2
CDR3: CASSLRDRGAYEQYF

J: TRBJ1-1
V: TRBV29-1
CDR3: CSSAQTGNTEAFF

J: TRBJ2-5
V: TRBV20-1
CDR3: CSAVTSDVTQYF

J: TRBJ2-7
V: TRBV29-1
CDR3: CSVAVYEQYF

J: TRBJ2-5
V: TRBV11-1
CDR3: CASSFSTSLGETQYF

J: TRBJ2-7
V: TRBV2
CDR3: CASTPGQGTYEQYF

J: NA
V: TRBV2
CDR3: CASRLSGSGEGEQFF

J: TRBJ1-1
V: TRBV10-3
CDR3: CAISGRGTEAFF

J: TRBJ1-1
V: TRBV12-3/TRBV12-4
CDR3: CASSSQGAPNTEAFF

J: TRBJ1-1
V: TRBV25-1
CDR3: CASSPSRGLSTEAFF

J: TRBJ1-1
V: TRBV14
CDR3: CASSPATGQFTEAFF

J: TRBJ1-4
V: TRBV10-3
CDR3: CAISPQATNEKLFF

J: TRBJ2-5
V: TRBV19
CDR3: CASSIGGTGVLETQYF

J: TRBJ1-4
V: TRBV4-3
CDR3: CASSQVGPPVATNEKLFF

J: TRBJ2-6
V: TRBV6-5
CDR3: CASSSWSGTGHYSGANVLTF

J: TRBJ2-7
V: TRBV14
CDR3: CASSHDRTGGSYEQYF

J: TRBJ2-2
V: TRBV10-2
CDR3: CASSEWGSVAGELFF

J: TRBJ2-7
V: TRBV6-6
CDR3: CASSYVRESEQYF

J: TRBJ2-7
V: TRBV14
CDR3: CASSQVHPYEQYF

J: TRBJ2-7
V: TRBV29-1
CDR3: CSVEPGATQYF

J: TRBJ1-1
V: TRBV19
CDR3: CASRTRFEAFF

J: TRBJ2-1
V: TRBV29-1
CDR3: CSVVGRTYNEQFF

J: TRBJ1-2
V: TRBV19
CDR3: CASAIQGLGGYTF

J: TRBJ1-1
V: TRBV19
CDR3: CASRRATGLTEAFF

J: TRBJ1-1
V: TRBV7-9
CDR3: CASSPITGELDEAFF

J: TRBJ2-7
V: TRBV20-1
CDR3: CSASGTVNEQYF

J: TRBJ1-2
V: TRBV5-4
CDR3: CASSLAVDSHYGYTF

J: TRBJ2-5
V: TRBV2
CDR3: CASRRSREEGGETQYF

J: TRBJ2-7
V: TRBV9
CDR3: CASRLMTSGGINEQYF

J: TRBJ1-4
V: TRBV7-2
CDR3: CASSPSTATNEKLFF

J: TRBJ2-7
V: TRBV7-2
CDR3: CASSFRDRDVEQYF

J: TRBJ1-6
V: TRBV10-3
CDR3: CAISGGSGNSPLHF

J: TRBJ1-4
V: TRBV25-1
CDR3: CASSARDGGSNEKLFF

J: TRBJ1-2
V: TRBV20-1
CDR3: CSARDRTDFAVGYTF